The T cell receptor beta chain under discussion was sequenced for a study of T cells in women clearing cervical HPV infection. The protocol was immunoSEQ multiplex PCR, while the TCRdb copy is restricted to in-frame clones and leaves out a portion. Here the sample table reports about 35,000 clones. This CDR3 has 13 amino acids. The germline V and J ends were trimmed by 2 bases and 2 bases, with 8 bases remaining between them. The germline V gene encodes CDR1 SGHRS and CDR2 YFSETQ. To note about this clone: The read finishes 3 residues shy of the CDR3 end, and the germline J gene is used to complete it.

Sample: blood buffy coat. The clonotype comes from a woman aged 18 to 75 with a cervical HPV16 infection that either progressed to CIN3+ or cleared (not recorded which). The chain combines TRBV5-1 with TRBJ2-7, with D uncertain. CDR3 sequence: CASSFAETYEQYF. The sequenced CDR3 bases are TGCGCCAGCAGCTTTGCGGAAACCTACGAG.